The following is a TCR beta chain sequence with its context. The antigen is unknown. The data belong to a study of post-analysis software for immune sequencing data. Overall study: Included among the disease courses, which were recorded for the cohort, were relapsing-remitting, secondary progressive and progressive-relapsing multiple sclerosis. Study-wide results and limits: Four or five TRBV segments occurring more often in patients than controls included TRBV5-6, TRBV5-1 and TRBV20-1. Multiple sclerosis patients showed significantly lower normalized Chao1 diversity than controls did.

The CDR3 is 14 residues long. Germline lookup yields CDR1 SEHNR and CDR2 FQNEAQ (reference sequence). V was clipped by 5 bases and J by 10 bases; unmatched bases: 9. cDNA libraries of TCR beta carried unique molecular identifiers. The source material, roughly 0.9 to 11 million T cells, gave rise to 450,000 to 550,000 cDNA molecules. TCRdb reanalysed the PCR reads using MiXCR and keeps one entry per CDR3 protein. The profile shows some 700,000 distinct CDR3 sequences, over 45% of them singletons. The sequenced sample consisted of blood. The rearrangement uses TRBV7-9 and TRBJ2-1, with 9 bases fitting TRBD1. This clonotype was sampled from a girl aged 2 to 9 with multiple sclerosis. CDR3 residues: CASSVTGQGREQFF. DNA for the CDR3: TGTGCCAGCAGCGTAACGGGACAGGGTCGGGAGCAGTTCTTC.